The T cell receptor beta chain under discussion was sequenced for a study of CD8 T cells in ankylosing spondylitis. Points from the study as a whole: Among TCR beta sequences, a motif of several highly homologous variants appeared characteristic of ankylosing spondylitis blood.

Quantitative molecular-barcoded 5'-RACE generated the TCR beta libraries. TCRdb called the 5' RACE reads again in MiXCR, with one record for every CDR3 protein. The repertoire has roughly 700,000 distinct CDR3 sequences, roughly 19% of them found once; the top ten carry under 20%. This clonotype was seen a few times. Its matching antigen is unknown. Sequenced: blood, either unsorted or a sorted T cell fraction (not recorded which). This TCR was sampled from a male donor with ankylosing spondylitis.

The CDR3 DNA is TGTGCCAGTAGTTTCCGGCCGCCAGACCACCAAGGGACTTTCTTT. Encoded protein: CASSFRPPDHQGTFF. The V call is TRBV19, the J call TRBJ1-1; D call uncertain. The V gene lost 5 bases and the J gene lost 12 bases, with 25 bases spanning the gap. The CDR3 is 15 residues long. Germline CDR1 and CDR2: LNHDA and SQIVND (reference sequence).